Included here is one TCR beta chain sequence, with context. Its antigen is still unknown. Sample treatment: around 19 received Ad26.COV2.S at low or high dose, single or two shots; 5 received placebo; per-sample allocation not given. On day 63 after the first injection, vaccine and placebo recipients gave samples. Ad26 vector vaccine expressed Wuhan-strain SARS-CoV-2 spike. The V and J ends lost 1 base and 2 bases respectively, with 9 bases between them. The CDR3 covers 15 residues. Germline V gives CDR1 SGHAT, CDR2 FQNNGV. TCRdb's table, derived via immunoSEQ multiplex PCR, lists solely in-frame clones and lacks some. The sample includes 300,000 to 400,000 clones, around nine tenths of them seen just once. The entry originates in a study of Ad26.COV2.S vaccination and SARS-CoV-2 variants. Study-wide results and limits: After vaccination, substantial breadth of spike-specific CD8+ and CD4+ responses was reported. Whether participants received vaccine or placebo, their non-spike TCR breadth was similar.

The chain is built from TRBV11-2 and TRBJ1-3, with unresolved D. This material consisted of peripheral blood, taken in a trial of Ad26.COV2.S vaccine versus placebo. The receptor comes from a person between 18 and 65 years old who received the Ad26.COV2.S COVID-19 vaccine or a placebo. The chain's CDR3 is CASSLGAEAGNTIYF. DNA for the CDR3: TGTGCCAGCAGCTTAGGGGCGGAGGCTGGAAACACCATATATTTT.